The 21 T cell receptor beta chains given below trace back to one sample, sequenced in a study of blood T cell repertoires in COVID-19. Sequenced by immunoSEQ multiplex PCR; TCRdb stores in-frame clones only, minus some. The data contain hundreds of thousands of clones, approximately 89% of them singletons. Sequenced: peripheral blood. These receptors originate from a woman in her 30s with COVID-19, enrolled during active disease.

The chain combines TRBV18 with TRBJ1-4; TRBD1 might be the D (5 bases). Germline values: CDR1 KGHSH, CDR2 LQKENI. The CDR3 consists of 16 residues. V lost 6 bases, J lost 3 bases, and 17 bases lay in between. The CDR3 is CASSPTGGMANEKLFF. The DNA of the CDR3 is TGTGCCAGCTCCCCCACCGGGGGGATGGCTAATGAAAAACTGTTTTTT.

The rearrangement uses TRBV4-1 and TRBJ1-2; TRBD1 matches 7 bases. The CDR3 is made up of 14 amino acids. V lost 6 bases, J lost 3 bases, and 7 bases stayed unmatched. Germline values: CDR1 MGHRA, CDR2 YSYEKL. The CDR3 DNA is TGCGCCAGCAGACCAACAGGGGTAGACTATGGCTACACCTTC. Residues: CASRPTGVDYGYTF.

The V and J genes are TRBV28 and TRBJ1-4, with 7 bases matching TRBD1. CDR1 and CDR2 (germline): MDHEN, SYDVKM. The CDR3 covers 14 residues. V trimming: 5 bases; J trimming: 3 bases; junction bases outside the gene matches: 3. The CDR3 sequence: CASSEGGPNEKLFF. Here the CDR3 DNA reads TGTGCCAGCAGTGAAGGGGGCCCTAATGAAAAACTGTTTTTT.

The chain combines TRBV6-4 with TRBJ2-7; a weak D match, TRBD2 (6 bases). Trimming shortened V by 2 bases and J by 7 bases, and 12 bases separated the two germline ends. Germline lookup yields CDR1 MRHNA and CDR2 SNTAGT. The CDR3 is 13 amino acids. This chain's CDR3 is CASSDGGTGEQYF. CDR3 DNA sequence: TGTGCCAGCAGTGACGGCGGGACGGGAGAGCAGTACTTC.

This sequence joins TRBV28 and TRBJ2-1; TRBD1 agrees at 9 bases. Germline CDR1 reads MDHEN; CDR2 reads SYDVKM. This CDR3 comprises 18 residues. The junction had 17 bases not matched to a gene; V was cut back by 6 bases and J by 5 bases. For the CDR3, the DNA is TGTGCCAGCAGCCCATTTGTCAAGACAGGGGGGCCCAACAATGAGCAGTTCTTC. Its protein is CASSPFVKTGGPNNEQFF.

This clone appeared once. The rearrangement uses TRBV10-1 and TRBJ2-7, with a possible D match to TRBD2 (5 bases). The CDR3 is made up of 15 amino acids. V gave up 4 bases and J gave up 4 bases, with 17 bases separating them. The V gene's germline CDR1 is WNHNN and CDR2 SYGVQD (reference sequence). CDR3 DNA sequence: TGCGCCAGCAGTGCCTACCGGGATTTGGGATACGAGCAGTACGTC. Its translation: CASSAYRDLGYEQYV.

This chain uses TRBV5-5 with TRBJ1-4; possible D gene TRBD1, 5 bases. Germline V gene lookup returns CDR1 SGHKS and CDR2 YYEKEE (reference sequence). The CDR3 contains 15 residues. Trimming removed 1 base at V and 4 bases at J, with 11 bases between. CDR3 nucleotide sequence: TGTGCCAGCAGCTTGTTTTCAGGGATTAATGAAAAACTGTTTTTT. This gives the protein CASSLFSGINEKLFF.

The chain couples TRBV9 to TRBJ2-2; 8 bases are a match to TRBD1. The V segment lost 3 bases and the J segment 7 bases; nucleotides outside the gene matches: 8. There are 15 residues in the CDR3. The germline CDR1 and CDR2 sequences are SGDLS and YYNGEE. CDR3 DNA sequence: TGTGCCAGCAGCGCCGCTAACAGGGGGATCGGGGAGCTGTTTTTT. Residues: CASSAANRGIGELFF.

This clone has only one observation. The chain couples TRBV7-9 to TRBJ2-3; D perhaps matches TRBD1 (8 bases). V was pared by 3 bases and J by 3 bases, with 13 bases between. Germline CDR1 reads SEHNR; CDR2 reads FQNEAQ (reference sequence). This CDR3 spans 15 amino acids. CDR3 in amino acids: CASSFYRGGTDTQYF. In DNA form, the CDR3 reads TGTGCCAGCAGCTTTTACAGGGGGGGAACAGATACGCAGTATTTT.

The count of this clone is one. The DNA for the CDR3 is TGTGCCAGCAGCCAAGGAGGGCCCAGGAGGAAAGGAAGCTACACCTTC. Protein product: CASSQGGPRRKGSYTF. The rearrangement links TRBV3-1 (or the pseudogene TRBV3-2) to TRBJ1-2; no firm D call. V shed 1 base and J shed 9 bases, with 21 bases lying between them. CDR1 and CDR2 (germline): LGHDT, YNNKEL (reference sequence). This CDR3 has 16 amino acids.

The genes are TRBV5-1 and TRBJ2-5, with TRBD2 as a possible D gene (6 bases). The CDR3 is made up of 16 amino acids. Germline lookup yields CDR1 SGHRS and CDR2 YFSETQ. The V end was cut by 4 bases, the J end by 5 bases, with 21 bases between. Written as DNA, the CDR3 is TGCGCCAGCAGCCCGCCCGTGGGGGGAGGTGTGGAGACCCAGTACTTC. Translation: CASSPPVGGGVETQYF.

This CDR3 is CASSRTGDTEAFF. CDR3 sequence (DNA): TGTGCCAGCAGCCGGACAGGGGACACTGAAGCTTTCTTT. This chain uses TRBV12-3 or TRBV12-4 with TRBJ1-1; 9 nucleotides match TRBD1. Losses at the gene ends were 6 bases for V and 3 bases for J; bases not matched to a gene: 2. The CDR3 has 13 residues.

The chain couples TRBV19 to TRBJ2-3; 7 bases are shared with TRBD2. This CDR3 has 15 residues. Germline V gives CDR1 LNHDA, CDR2 SQIVND (reference sequence). The V gene end was trimmed by 5 bases and the J gene end by 1 base; junction bases not matched to a gene: 6. The CDR3 coding sequence is TGTGCCAGTAGTCCTCTGGCGGGAGGCACAGATACGCAGTATTTT. Its protein product is CASSPLAGGTDTQYF.

The V call is TRBV27, the J call TRBJ1-2, with a tentative D call TRBD1 (5 bases). The V end was cut by 5 bases, the J end by 8 bases, with 15 bases between. CDR1 MNHEY and CDR2 SMNVEV come from the germline V gene (reference sequence). The CDR3 sequence is 13 residues long. CDR3 loop: CASSITGGSGYTF. The CDR3 bases are TGTGCCAGCAGTATAACCGGGGGGAGCGGCTACACCTTC.

The J gene is TRBJ2-2, the V gene TRBV11-3; 7 bases line up with TRBD2. Germline CDR1 reads SGHNT; CDR2 reads YENEEA. J lost 1 base, V lost 1 base, and 0 bases had no gene match. The CDR3 has 15 amino acids. The CDR3 DNA reads as TGTGCCAGCAGCTTAGGCGGGAGGAACACCGGGGAGCTGTTTTTT. Translation: CASSLGGRNTGELFF.

This rearrangement joins TRBV6-5 to TRBJ2-1; D may be TRBD1 (6 bases). Per germline, CDR1 MNHEY and CDR2 SVGAGI. The CDR3 loop spans 15 amino acids. V was shortened by 6 bases and J by 8 bases, with 20 bases between the two germline ends. The CDR3, as DNA: TGTGCCAGCAGCCTCCTAGGGGGAACCCGCGATGAGCAGTTCTTC. This encodes CASSLLGGTRDEQFF.

This chain links TRBV5-4 with TRBJ2-5; D is unclear. This CDR3 has 13 residues. The V end was cut by 1 base, the J end by 1 base, with 5 bases between. Germline V gene lookup returns CDR1 SGHNT and CDR2 YYREEE (reference sequence). CDR3 nucleotide sequence: TGTGCCAGCAGCTTGTCTTTCCAAGAGACCCAGTACTTC. Protein: CASSLSFQETQYF. The complete variable domain, with remaining parts taken from reference TRBV5-4 and TRBJ2-5, reads ETGVTQSPTHLIKTRGQQVTLRCSSQSGHNTVSWYQQALGQGPQFIFQYYREEENGRGNFPPRFSGLQFPNYSSELNVNALELDDSALYLCASSLSFQETQYFGPGTRLLVL.

The chain carries TRBV19 and TRBJ2-7; no firm D call. Germline values: CDR1 LNHDA, CDR2 SQIVND (reference sequence). The V gene lost 4 bases and the J gene lost 2 bases, with 6 bases spanning the gap. There are 12 residues in the CDR3. The CDR3 reads CASSTTAYEQYF. CDR3 nucleotide sequence: TGTGCCAGTAGTACGACTGCCTACGAGCAGTACTTC.

The DNA of the CDR3 is TGTGCCAGTAGTACCCCTGGACTTGGGAATTCGAACATTCAGTACTTC. Amino acids: CASSTPGLGNSNIQYF. The rearrangement uses TRBV19 and TRBJ2-4; D possibly corresponds to TRBD2 (5 bases). The CDR3 consists of 16 residues. Germline lookup yields CDR1 LNHDA and CDR2 SQIVND (reference sequence). The V and J ends lost 4 bases and 7 bases respectively, with 20 bases between them.

This clone was detected only once. This sequence joins TRBV20-1 and TRBJ2-7; D remains ambiguous. With 2 bases removed from V and 3 bases from J, the gap between germline ends came to 5 bases. The CDR3 length is 11 residues. The germline V gene has CDR1 DFQATT and CDR2 SNEGSKA (reference sequence). This CDR3 is CSARSVYEQYF. DNA of the CDR3: TGCAGTGCTAGATCCGTCTACGAGCAGTACTTC.

The V gene is TRBV19, the J gene TRBJ2-3, with 9 bases lining up with TRBD2. The CDR3 is 17 amino acids. After removal of 3 bases from V and 2 bases from J, the junction contained 9 bases not matched to a gene. In germline, CDR1 is LNHDA, CDR2 SQIVND (reference sequence). CDR3 nucleotides: TGTGCCAGTAGTATTTACGGCGGGAGGGCCGACACAGATACGCAGTATTTT. Translating it yields CASSIYGGRADTDTQYF.